This T cell receptor (beta chain) was sequenced during a study of shared clonotypes between healthy human individuals. General observations from the study: Sampling covered blood only; tissue repertoires likely differ. Shared clonotypes across all four donors exceeded non-shared ones in generation probability.

Clones were read by immunoSEQ multiplex PCR, and TCRdb kept only the in-frame ones, dropping some. Here the sample spans 2 million to 2.5 million clones, 85% to 95% being singletons. Germline assignment: CDR1 MGHDK and CDR2 SYGVNS. This CDR3 comprises 15 residues. The V end was cut by 4 bases, the J end by 2 bases, with 11 bases between. Donation came from healthy HIV-negative adults that had no recent acute infections or vaccinations. Of note for this clone: Its antigen is unidentified.

The clonotype comes from a man between 18 and 35 years old in good health. Some clones in this sample may be carry-over from other donors' samples. The chain combines TRBV25-1 with TRBJ1-4, with D possibly TRBD1 on 5 matching bases. Sequenced material: naive CD4+ T cells from PBMCs. The sample's subset: CD45RA+ positively selected. The DNA for the CDR3 is TGTGCCAGCAGTGCGGGACGGGGGACTAATGAAAAACTGTTTTTT. It codes for CASSAGRGTNEKLFF.